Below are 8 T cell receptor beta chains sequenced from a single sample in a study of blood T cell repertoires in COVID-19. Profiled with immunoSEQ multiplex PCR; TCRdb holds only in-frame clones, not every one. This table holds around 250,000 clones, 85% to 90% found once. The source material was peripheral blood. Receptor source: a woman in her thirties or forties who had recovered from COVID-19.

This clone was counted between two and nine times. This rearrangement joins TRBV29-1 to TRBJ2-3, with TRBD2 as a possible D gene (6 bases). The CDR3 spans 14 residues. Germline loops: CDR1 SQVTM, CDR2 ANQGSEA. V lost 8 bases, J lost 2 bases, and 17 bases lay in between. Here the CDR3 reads CSIKLGRNTDTQYF. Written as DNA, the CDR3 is TGCAGCATAAAGCTGGGGAGGAACACAGATACGCAGTATTTT.

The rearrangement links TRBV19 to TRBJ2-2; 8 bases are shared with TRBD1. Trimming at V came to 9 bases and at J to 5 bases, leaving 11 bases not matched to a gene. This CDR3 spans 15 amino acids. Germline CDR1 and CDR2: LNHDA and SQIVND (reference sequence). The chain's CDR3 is CASSKTGGLTGELFF. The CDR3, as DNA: TGTGCCAGCTCGAAAACAGGGGGATTGACCGGGGAGCTGTTTTTT.

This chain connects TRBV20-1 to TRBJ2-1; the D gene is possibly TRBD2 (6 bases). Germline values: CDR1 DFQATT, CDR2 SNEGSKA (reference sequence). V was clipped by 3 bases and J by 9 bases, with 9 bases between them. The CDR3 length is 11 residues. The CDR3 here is CSASPGGEQFF. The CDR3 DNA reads TGCAGTGCTAGCCCCGGGGGTGAGCAGTTCTTC.

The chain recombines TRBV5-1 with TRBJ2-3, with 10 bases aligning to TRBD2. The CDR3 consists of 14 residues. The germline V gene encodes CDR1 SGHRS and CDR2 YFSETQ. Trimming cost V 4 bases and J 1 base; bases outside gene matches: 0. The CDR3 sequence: CASSTSGGTDTQYF. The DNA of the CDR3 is TGCGCCAGCAGCACTAGCGGGGGCACAGATACGCAGTATTTT.

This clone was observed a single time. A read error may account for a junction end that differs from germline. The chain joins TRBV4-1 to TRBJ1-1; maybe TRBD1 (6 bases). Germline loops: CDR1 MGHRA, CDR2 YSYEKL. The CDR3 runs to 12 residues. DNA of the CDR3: TGCGCCAGCAGAACAGGGAACGCTGAAGCTTTCTTT. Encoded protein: CASRTGNAEAFF.

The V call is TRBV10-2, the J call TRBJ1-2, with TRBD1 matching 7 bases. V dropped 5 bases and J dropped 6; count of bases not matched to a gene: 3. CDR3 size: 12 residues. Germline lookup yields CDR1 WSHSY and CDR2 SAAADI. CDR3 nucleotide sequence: TGCGCCAGCAGTAGGACAGGACATGGCTACACCTTC. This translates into CASSRTGHGYTF.

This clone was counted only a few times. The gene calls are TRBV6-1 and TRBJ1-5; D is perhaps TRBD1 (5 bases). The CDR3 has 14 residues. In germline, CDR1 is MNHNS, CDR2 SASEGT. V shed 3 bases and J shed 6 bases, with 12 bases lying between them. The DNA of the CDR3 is TGTGCCAGCAGTGAGGCAGGGATCGGTCAGCCCCAGCATTTT. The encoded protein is CASSEAGIGQPQHF.

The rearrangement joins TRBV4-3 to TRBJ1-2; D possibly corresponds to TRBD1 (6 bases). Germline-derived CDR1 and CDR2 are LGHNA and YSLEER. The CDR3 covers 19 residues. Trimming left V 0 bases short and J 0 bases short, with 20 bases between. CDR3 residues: CASSQESPRTDGANYGYTF. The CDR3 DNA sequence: TGCGCCAGCAGCCAAGAATCCCCTCGGACAGACGGAGCTAACTATGGCTACACCTTC.